This T cell receptor (beta chain) was identified during a study of T cell changes during pregnancy in multiple sclerosis. Trimming pared 4 bases from V and 1 base from J, leaving 13 bases between. The length of the CDR3 is 15 residues. In germline, CDR1 is SGHDT, CDR2 YYEEEE. This clone was observed once. TCRdb's table, derived via immunoSEQ multiplex PCR, lists solely in-frame clones and lacks some. The sample records about 15,000 clones, about four fifths being singletons. The clonotype originates from a female donor in good health, enrolled as a control in a pregnancy study. The chain is built from TRBV5-6 and TRBJ2-3; the D gene is possibly TRBD2 (6 bases). Material: CD8+ T cells from peripheral blood mononuclear cells, obtained in the third trimester of pregnancy. This chain's CDR3 is CASSMGLPGTDTQYF. For the CDR3, the DNA is TGTGCCAGCAGCATGGGACTCCCGGGCACAGATACGCAGTATTTT.